A selection of T cell receptor beta chains follows, all from one sample in a study of response to subunit inactivated influenza vaccine. TCRdb reprocessed the RT-PCR reads via MiXCR and lists one record per CDR3 protein. The table has hundreds of thousands of distinct CDR3 sequences, around 13% seen once. The material sequenced was PBMCs from blood, taken approximately 15 days before vaccination. Every receptor here comes from a man aged 45-60 years who received an inactivated influenza vaccine. The CDR3 runs from the conserved cysteine through the conserved F or W. D genes are given only for firm matches. Size is omitted from some rows. Given values are once, few, many or a class for expanded clones.

abundance	v_gene	d_gene	j_gene	CDR3aa	CDR3nt
.	TRBV6-2/TRBV6-3	.	TRBJ1-4	CASSYPVGGRNSGPDEKLFF	TGTGCCAGCAGTTATCCGGTCGGCGGAAGAAACTCAGGTCCGGATGAAAAACTGTTTTTT
.	TRBV3-1	.	TRBJ2-1	CASSRSARQRSLVF	TGTGCCAGCAGCCGGAGCGCTCGGCAACGGAGTTTGGTCTTC
.	TRBV6-1	TRBD1	TRBJ2-3	CASRPGQGFTDTQYF	TGTGCCAGCAGACCGGGACAGGGATTCACAGATACGCAGTATTTT
few	TRBV28	.	TRBJ2-7	CASSPRPGPQYF	TGTGCCAGCAGTCCTCGTCCCGGCCCCCAGTACTTC
.	TRBV20-1	.	TRBJ2-1	CSAKTGNNEQFF	TGCAGTGCTAAGACGGGGAACAATGAGCAGTTCTTC
.	TRBV29-1	.	TRBJ2-7	CSVGGISRGEQYF	TGCAGCGTAGGGGGAATCTCACGGGGCGAGCAGTACTTC
few	TRBV20-1	.	TRBJ1-3	CSASPYGRSGNTIYF	TGCAGTGCGAGCCCTTACGGCCGCTCTGGAAACACCATATATTTT
many	TRBV6-5	.	TRBJ2-1	CASSRQDAGQFF	TGTGCCAGCAGTCGGCAGGATGCCGGGCAGTTCTTC
many	TRBV12-3/TRBV12-4	TRBD2	TRBJ2-1	CASRDDSGSSYNEQFF	TGTGCCAGCAGGGACGATAGCGGGAGCTCCTACAATGAGCAGTTCTTC
.	TRBV12-3/TRBV12-4	TRBD1	TRBJ1-4	CASSIRQGREEKLFF	TGTGCCAGCAGTATCAGACAGGGTCGAGAGGAAAAACTGTTTTTT
many	TRBV14	TRBD1	TRBJ1-1	CASSHDPPHRGYWGNTEAFF	TGTGCCAGCAGCCACGACCCCCCACACAGGGGCTATTGGGGGAACACTGAAGCTTTCTTT
few	TRBV7-6	TRBD2	TRBJ2-1	CASSKAGTSGNEQFF	TGTGCCAGCAGCAAAGCCGGGACTAGCGGCAATGAGCAGTTCTTC
.	TRBV30	TRBD1	TRBJ1-2	CAWNRGSRGYTF	TGTGCCTGGAACAGGGGGAGTCGCGGCTACACCTTC
many	TRBV2	TRBD1	TRBJ1-1	CASSGQGLNTEAFF	TGTGCCAGCAGTGGACAGGGACTGAACACTGAAGCTTTCTTT
many	TRBV29-1	TRBD1	TRBJ2-7	CSVEGVAGGFNEQYF	TGCAGCGTTGAAGGGGTGGCAGGGGGATTTAACGAGCAGTACTTC
.	TRBV5-1	TRBD1	TRBJ2-5	CASSLTRGQQETQYF	TGCGCCAGCAGCCTAACCCGGGGACAGCAAGAGACCCAGTACTTC
.	TRBV20-1	TRBD2	TRBJ2-3	CSASPLGRERTDTQYF	TGCAGTGCTAGTCCCCTCGGGAGGGAGAGGACAGATACGCAGTATTTT
.	TRBV4-2	.	TRBJ1-6	CASSQDRNYNSPLHF	TGTGCCAGCAGCCAAGATCGCAATTATAATTCACCCCTCCACTTT
few	TRBV29-1	.	TRBJ1-1	CSVETDLKPEAFF	TGCAGCGTTGAAACGGATTTGAAGCCTGAAGCTTTCTTT
few	TRBV12-3/TRBV12-4	.	TRBJ2-1	CASSPLGGLPEQFF	TGTGCCAGCAGTCCCTTGGGCGGGCTTCCGGAGCAGTTCTTC
many	TRBV20-1	.	TRBJ1-3	CSATSSRSSGNTIYF	TGCAGTGCCACCTCCTCCAGGAGCTCTGGAAACACCATATATTTT
.	TRBV6-5	.	TRBJ2-4	CASSSKGWANIQYF	TGTGCCAGCAGTTCGAAGGGGTGGGCGAACATTCAGTACTTC
.	TRBV27	.	TRBJ2-7	CASLERTYEQYF	TGTGCCAGCTTAGAGCGGACCTACGAGCAGTACTTC
few	TRBV3-1	.	TRBJ1-1	CASSQAAGNTEAFF	TGTGCCAGCAGCCAAGCCGCCGGGAACACTGAAGCTTTCTTT
few	TRBV20-1	TRBD1	TRBJ2-5	CSANRQGAETQYF	TGCAGTGCTAACAGACAGGGTGCGGAGACCCAGTACTTC
few	TRBV7-8	.	TRBJ1-5	CASSLGGANQPQHF	TGTGCCAGCAGCCTGGGGGGCGCAAATCAGCCCCAGCATTTT
.	TRBV7-9	.	TRBJ2-5	CASSLGQLTQYF	TGTGCCAGCAGCTTAGGTCAGCTGACCCAGTACTTC
.	TRBV20-1	.	TRBJ2-1	CSARDPSTGVYNEQFF	TGCAGTGCTAGAGACCCTTCGACGGGGGTCTACAATGAGCAGTTCTTC
.	TRBV9	TRBD2	TRBJ2-3	CASSAPSGGFTDTQYF	TGTGCCAGCAGCGCCCCTTCGGGAGGGTTCACAGATACGCAGTATTTT